This record concerns one TCR beta chain sequence. This CDR3 has 15 amino acids. Trimming took 0 bases from V and 1 from J, leaving 10 bases between them. Germline V CDR1 and CDR2: SGHRS, YFSETQ. While the first cohort had around 700 subjects, the donors belonged to the separate validation cohort of about 120 subjects. The source of the sample is a study of cytomegalovirus exposure and HLA in healthy donors. TCRdb's copy holds only in-frame clones and misses some; the assay was immunoSEQ multiplex PCR. The data hold tens of thousands of clones, with approximately 94% observed a single time. The source material was PBMCs. The sequence derives from a woman in her twenties or thirties in good health and CMV-seronegative. The rearrangement joins TRBV5-1 to TRBJ1-2; unclear D gene. CDR3: CASSLEPGINYGYTF. The CDR3 DNA reads TGCGCCAGCAGCTTGGAGCCAGGAATTAACTATGGCTACACCTTC. Using reference TRBV5-1 and TRBJ1-2 for the parts outside the CDR3, the full variable domain is KAGVTQTPRYLIKTRGQQVTLSCSPISGHRSVSWYQQTPGQGLQFLFEYFSETQRNKGNFPGRFSGRQFSNSRSEMNVSTLELGDSALYLCASSLEPGINYGYTFGSGTRLTVV.